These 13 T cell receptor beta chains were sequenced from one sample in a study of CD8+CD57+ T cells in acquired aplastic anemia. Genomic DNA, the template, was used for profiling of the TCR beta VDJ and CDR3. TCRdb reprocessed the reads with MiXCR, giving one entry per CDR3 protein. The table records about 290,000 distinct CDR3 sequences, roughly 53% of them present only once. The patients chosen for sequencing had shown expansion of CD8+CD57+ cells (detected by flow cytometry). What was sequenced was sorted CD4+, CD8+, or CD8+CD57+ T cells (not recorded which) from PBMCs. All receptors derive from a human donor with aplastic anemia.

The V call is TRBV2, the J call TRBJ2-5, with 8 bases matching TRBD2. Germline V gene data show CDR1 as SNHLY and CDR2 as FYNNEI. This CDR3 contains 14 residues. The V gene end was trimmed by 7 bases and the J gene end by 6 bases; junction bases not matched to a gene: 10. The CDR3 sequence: CASTAGADIKTQYF. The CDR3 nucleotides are TGTGCCAGCACAGCGGGGGCTGATATAAAGACCCAGTACTTC.

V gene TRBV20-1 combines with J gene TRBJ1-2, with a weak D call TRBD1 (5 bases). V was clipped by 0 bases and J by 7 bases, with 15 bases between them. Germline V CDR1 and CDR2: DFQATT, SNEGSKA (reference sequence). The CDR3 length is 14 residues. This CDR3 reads CSAREAGIRAGYTF. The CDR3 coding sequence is TGCAGTGCTAGAGAAGCAGGGATTAGGGCTGGCTACACCTTC.

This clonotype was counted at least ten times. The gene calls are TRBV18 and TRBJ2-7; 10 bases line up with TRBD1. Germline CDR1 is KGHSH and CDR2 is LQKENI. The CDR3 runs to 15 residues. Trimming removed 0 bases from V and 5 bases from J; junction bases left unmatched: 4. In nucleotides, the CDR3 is TGTGCCAGCTCACCACCCTCAGGACAGGGGGACGAGCAGTACTTC. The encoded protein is CASSPPSGQGDEQYF.

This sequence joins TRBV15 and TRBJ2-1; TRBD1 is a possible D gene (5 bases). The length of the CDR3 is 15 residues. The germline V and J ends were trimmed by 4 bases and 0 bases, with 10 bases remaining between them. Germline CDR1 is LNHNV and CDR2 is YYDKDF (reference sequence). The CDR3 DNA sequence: TGTGCCACCAGCATTTGGGGCAGCTCCTACAATGAGCAGTTCTTC. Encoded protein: CATSIWGSSYNEQFF. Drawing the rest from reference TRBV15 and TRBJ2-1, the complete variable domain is DAMVIQNPRYQVTQFGKPVTLSCSQTLNHNVMYWYQQKSSQAPKLLFHYYDKDFNNEADTPDNFQSRRPNTSFCFLDIRSPGLGDTAMYLCATSIWGSSYNEQFFGPGTRLTVL.

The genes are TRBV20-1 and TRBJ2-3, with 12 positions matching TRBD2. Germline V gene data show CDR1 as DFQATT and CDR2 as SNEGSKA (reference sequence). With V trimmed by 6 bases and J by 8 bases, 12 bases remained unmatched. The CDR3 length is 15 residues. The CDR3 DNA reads TGCAGTGCCAGTCCTAGCGGGAGGGCCGTTCGTACGCAGTATTTT. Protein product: CSASPSGRAVRTQYF.

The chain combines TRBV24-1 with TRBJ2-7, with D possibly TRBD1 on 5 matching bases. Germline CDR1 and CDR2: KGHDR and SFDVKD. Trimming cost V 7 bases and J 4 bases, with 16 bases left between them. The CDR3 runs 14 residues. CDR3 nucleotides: TGTGCCACCAGCGGAAGGCAGGGTGGGTACGAGCAGTACTTC. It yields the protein CATSGRQGGYEQYF.

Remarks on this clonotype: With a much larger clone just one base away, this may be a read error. The CDR3 protein is CASHDQDVSGNTTYF. CDR3 DNA sequence: TGTGCCAGCCATGATCAGGATGTCTCTGGAAACACCACATATTTT. V is TRBV6-1 and J is TRBJ1-3; D not certain. The CDR3 consists of 15 residues. The germline V gene encodes CDR1 MNHNS and CDR2 SASEGT.

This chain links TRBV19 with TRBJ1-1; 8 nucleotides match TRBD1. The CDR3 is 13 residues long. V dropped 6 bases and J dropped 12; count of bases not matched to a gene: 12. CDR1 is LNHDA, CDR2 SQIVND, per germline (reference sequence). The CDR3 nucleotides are TGTGCCAGTAGGTACTCCGGACAGGGAAAGACTTTCTTT. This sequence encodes CASRYSGQGKTFF.

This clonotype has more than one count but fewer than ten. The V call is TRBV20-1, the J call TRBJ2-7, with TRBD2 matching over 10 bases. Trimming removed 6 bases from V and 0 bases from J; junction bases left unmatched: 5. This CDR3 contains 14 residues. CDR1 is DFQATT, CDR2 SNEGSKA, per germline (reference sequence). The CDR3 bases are TGCAGTGCCTCAGCGGGAGGGAGCTCCTACGAGCAGTACTTC. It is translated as CSASAGGSSYEQYF.

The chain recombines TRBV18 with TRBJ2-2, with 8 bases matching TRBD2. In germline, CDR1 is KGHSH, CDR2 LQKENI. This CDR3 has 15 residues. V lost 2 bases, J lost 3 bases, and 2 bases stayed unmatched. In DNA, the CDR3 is TGTGCCAGCTCACCAGCGGGAGGTGACACCGGGGAGCTGTTTTTT. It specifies CASSPAGGDTGELFF.

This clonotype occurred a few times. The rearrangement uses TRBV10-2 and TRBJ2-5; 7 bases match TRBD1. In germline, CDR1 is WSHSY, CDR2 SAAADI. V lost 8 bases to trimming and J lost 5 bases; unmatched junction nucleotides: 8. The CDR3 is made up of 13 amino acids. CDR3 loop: CASGRQGQETQYF. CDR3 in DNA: TGCGCCAGCGGACGACAGGGCCAGGAGACCCAGTACTTC.

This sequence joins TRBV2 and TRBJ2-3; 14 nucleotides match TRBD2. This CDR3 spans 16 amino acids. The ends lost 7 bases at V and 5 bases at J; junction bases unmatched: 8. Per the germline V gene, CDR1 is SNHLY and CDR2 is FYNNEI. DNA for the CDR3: TGTGCCAGCACCCGACTAGCGGGGGGGGACGTAGATACGCAGTATTTT. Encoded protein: CASTRLAGGDVDTQYF.

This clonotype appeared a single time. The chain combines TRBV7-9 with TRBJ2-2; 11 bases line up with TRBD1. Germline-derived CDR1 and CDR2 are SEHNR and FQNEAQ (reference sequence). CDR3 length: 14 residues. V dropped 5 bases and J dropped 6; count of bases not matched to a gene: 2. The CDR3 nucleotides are TGTGCCAGCAGCATGGACAGGGGGCCCGGGGAGCTGTTTTTT. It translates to CASSMDRGPGELFF.